This T cell receptor (beta chain) came from a study of blood T cell repertoires in COVID-19. Looking at the study overall: In each case, the material was cDNA or gDNA derived from T cells, B-cell-depleted T cells, or PBMCs.

With 6 bases removed from V and 1 base from J, the gap between germline ends came to 10 bases. Per the germline V gene, CDR1 is MNHEY and CDR2 is SVGEGT. The CDR3 has 14 amino acids. Authors' data handling: Nucleated cell counts were estimated from reference gene primer amplification. Assay: immunoSEQ multiplex PCR; the TCRdb copy retains only in-frame clones and omits some. V and J calls and clone size are given by that table; D and trimming were obtained from the DNA. The table records approximately 200,000 clones, 85% to 90% of them present only once. This receptor was obtained from a man aged 55 to 70 who had recovered from COVID-19. The chain carries TRBV6-2 or TRBV6-3 and TRBJ1-3; no clear D gene. Sequencing input: peripheral blood. CDR3 nucleotides: TGTGCCAGCAGCCAGACGGGATCTGGAAACACCATATATTTT. This translates into CASSQTGSGNTIYF.